This T cell receptor beta chain emerged from a study of PD-1 blockade in classical Hodgkin lymphoma. Findings of the study overall: Diminished baseline TCR diversity has been reported in newly diagnosed patients relative to healthy donors. Why the repertoires differ is still unclear, perhaps disease activity or prior therapy.

About this clone: The antigen is undetermined.

This sample's time point: cycle 4 day 1 (C4D1), after 6 weeks of nivolumab. Every single patient, without exception, relapsed after autologous stem cell transplantation, and brentuximab vedotin exposure varied. Progressive disease, partial response or complete response was each patient's best response. Germline CDR1 SGHAT, CDR2 FQNNGV. Between the trimmed V and J ends, which lost 5 bases and 6 bases, there was a span of 13 bases. This CDR3 contains 13 residues. Using immunoSEQ multiplex PCR, the repertoire was profiled, and TCRdb retains in-frame clones only, with some absent. The table includes roughly 6,900 clones, 70% to 90% detected once.

This sequence joins TRBV11-2 and TRBJ1-2; no clear D gene. This specimen was peripheral blood mononuclear cells (PBMCs), taken before the fourth cycle of nivolumab. The source of this sequence is a human donor with classical Hodgkin lymphoma. The CDR3 here is CASSPQDRHGYTF. DNA for the CDR3: TGTGCCAGCAGCCCCCAGGATAGGCATGGCTACACCTTC.